A selection of T cell receptor delta chains follows, all from one sample in a study of gamma-delta T cells after stem cell transplantation. TCRdb re-analyzed the RT-PCR reads via CATT. The sample yields under 2,500 delta-chain clones, about 40% seen once. The sample consisted of gamma-delta T cells. These TCRs come from a human donor. It is not recorded whose cells these are; they may come from a transplant donor. CDR3s include the opening cysteine and the closing phenylalanine or tryptophan. Fields, in order: D gene, clone size, V gene, J gene, CDR3 DNA, CDR3 protein. D genes are given only for firm matches. Clone sizes are given selectively: once, few, many, or a class where the clone is expanded.

d_call: TRDD3; clone_size: -; v_call: TRDV2; j_call: TRDJ1; cdr3_nt: TGTGCCTGTGACACCGTGGGTACTGGGGTATTCCTCACCGATAAACTCATCTTT; cdr3_aa: CACDTVGTGVFLTDKLIF
d_call: -; clone_size: once; v_call: TRDV1; j_call: TRDJ1; cdr3_nt: TGTGCTCTTGGGGAACTCCTACGTTGGGGACCTAACACCGATAAACTCATCTTT; cdr3_aa: CALGELLRWGPNTDKLIF
d_call: TRDD2; clone_size: few; v_call: TRDV1; j_call: TRDJ1; cdr3_nt: TGTGCTCTTGGGGAACCCGCCAATTCCTACGTTTACTCCGAATCGAATAAGTACACCGATAAACTCATCTTT; cdr3_aa: CALGEPANSYVYSESNKYTDKLIF
d_call: TRDD2; clone_size: large; v_call: TRDV2; j_call: TRDJ1; cdr3_nt: TGTGCCTGTGACATCCTTCCTACGATCCAGGGGACCGATAAACTCATCTTT; cdr3_aa: CACDILPTIQGTDKLIF
d_call: TRDD3; clone_size: few; v_call: TRDV2; j_call: TRDJ1; cdr3_nt: TGTGCCTGTGACTCTCTTGCTGGGGGAGCCGAGTACACCGATAAACTCATCTTT; cdr3_aa: CACDSLAGGAEYTDKLIF
d_call: -; clone_size: -; v_call: TRDV2; j_call: TRDJ1; cdr3_nt: TGTGCCTGTGACGTTCTTGGGGAGAGCACCGATAAACTCATCTTT; cdr3_aa: CACDVLGESTDKLIF
d_call: -; clone_size: -; v_call: TRDV2; j_call: TRDJ2; cdr3_nt: TGTGCCTGTGACACCGTGGGGGGAGGCTTGACAGCACAACTCTTCTTT; cdr3_aa: CACDTVGGGLTAQLFF
d_call: TRDD3; clone_size: few; v_call: TRDV2; j_call: TRDJ3; cdr3_nt: TGTGCCTGTGACCCCGTACTGGGGGACAAGAGCTCCTGGGACACCCGACAGATGTTTTTC; cdr3_aa: CACDPVLGDKSSWDTRQMFF
d_call: TRDD3; clone_size: -; v_call: TRDV2; j_call: TRDJ1; cdr3_nt: TGTGCCTGTGACACCGCAGCGACCTGGGGGATACCGACGAGAGATAACCTCATCTTT; cdr3_aa: CACDTAATWGIPTRDNLIF
d_call: -; clone_size: -; v_call: TRDV2; j_call: TRDJ1; cdr3_nt: TGTGCCTGTGACTTACTGCCTGCCGGGGAGAACACCGATAAACTCATCTTT; cdr3_aa: CACDLLPAGENTDKLIF
d_call: TRDD3; clone_size: once; v_call: TRDV2; j_call: TRDJ3; cdr3_nt: TGTGCCTGTGACGTGGTGGGGGATGGTTCCTGGGACACCCGACAGATGTTTTTC; cdr3_aa: CACDVVGDGSWDTRQMFF
d_call: TRDD3; clone_size: -; v_call: TRDV2; j_call: TRDJ3; cdr3_nt: TGTGCCTGTGACACGGGATTCTCTTCAACTGGGGGCTACGCTGCAAACTCCTGGGACACCCGACAGATGTTTTTC; cdr3_aa: CACDTGFSSTGGYAANSWDTRQMFF
d_call: TRDD3; clone_size: -; v_call: TRDV2; j_call: TRDJ1; cdr3_nt: TGTGCCTGTGACCCTCTACTGGGGGATACGGCCGATAAACTCATCTTT; cdr3_aa: CACDPLLGDTADKLIF
d_call: TRDD3; clone_size: -; v_call: TRDV2; j_call: TRDJ1; cdr3_nt: TGTGCCTGTGACTCACTGGGGACTTACACCGATAAACTCATCTTT; cdr3_aa: CACDSLGTYTDKLIF
d_call: TRDD3; clone_size: -; v_call: TRDV2; j_call: TRDJ1; cdr3_nt: TGTGCCTGTGACACCGTCCTGGGGGATACGTACACCGATAAACTCATCTTT; cdr3_aa: CACDTVLGDTYTDKLIF
d_call: -; clone_size: medium-sized; v_call: TRDV2; j_call: TRDJ1; cdr3_nt: TGTGCCTGTGACACGCTTACGGCCCCCACCGATAAACTCATCTTT; cdr3_aa: CACDTLTAPTDKLIF
d_call: TRDD3; clone_size: -; v_call: TRDV2; j_call: TRDJ1; cdr3_nt: TGTGCCTGTGACCCCCTAGGGGATACCGGCCCTACCGATAAACTCATCTTT; cdr3_aa: CACDPLGDTGPTDKLIF
d_call: TRDD3; clone_size: few; v_call: TRDV1; j_call: TRDJ1; cdr3_nt: TGTGCTCTTGGGGAACCGGGGGGTGGAGGCTCCGTACTGGGGGTTCAGCCGACGTACACCGATAAACTCATCTTT; cdr3_aa: CALGEPGGGGSVLGVQPTYTDKLIF
d_call: -; clone_size: -; v_call: TRDV2; j_call: TRDJ1; cdr3_nt: TGTGCCTGTGACCAACTACTGAAGACCGATAAACTCATCTTT; cdr3_aa: CACDQLLKTDKLIF
d_call: TRDD2; clone_size: -; v_call: TRDV2; j_call: TRDJ1; cdr3_nt: TGTTCCTGTGACCCCCTCCTTCCTACGGAGGGGATCGATAAACTCATCTTT; cdr3_aa: CSCDPLLPTEGIDKLIF
d_call: TRDD3; clone_size: -; v_call: TRDV2; j_call: TRDJ3; cdr3_nt: TGTGCCTGTGACACGAATTTTCCCGGGGGATACGGTTTCTGGGACACCCGACAGCTGTTTTTC; cdr3_aa: CACDTNFPGGYGFWDTRQLFF
d_call: TRDD3; clone_size: -; v_call: TRDV2; j_call: TRDJ1; cdr3_nt: TGTGCCTGTGACGTACTGGGGATCGTTGGGGAAACGAACGATAAACTCATCTTT; cdr3_aa: CACDVLGIVGETNDKLIF
d_call: -; clone_size: once; v_call: TRDV2; j_call: TRDJ1; cdr3_nt: TGTGCCTGTGACAGGTTCTCCACGGGGGTATACGATGACACCGATAACCTCATCTTT; cdr3_aa: CACDRFSTGVYDDTDNLIF
d_call: TRDD3; clone_size: large; v_call: TRDV2; j_call: TRDJ1; cdr3_nt: TGTGCCTGTGACCACGTACTGGGGGATACGCGTAACACCGATAAACTCATCTTT; cdr3_aa: CACDHVLGDTRNTDKLIF
d_call: -; clone_size: large; v_call: TRDV2; j_call: TRDJ1; cdr3_nt: TGTGCCTGTGACACCGTAGGGATGGCGTACACCGATAAACTCATCTTT; cdr3_aa: CACDTVGMAYTDKLIF
d_call: -; clone_size: -; v_call: TRDV2; j_call: TRDJ3; cdr3_nt: TGTGCCTGTGACACCGCGGGAACAAGCTCCTGGGACACCCGGCAGATGTTTTTC; cdr3_aa: CACDTAGTSSWDTRQMFF
d_call: -; clone_size: -; v_call: TRDV2; j_call: TRDJ1; cdr3_nt: TGTGCCTGTGACACCGTAGGCCCTGGGACGGATAAACTCATCTTT; cdr3_aa: CACDTVGPGTDKLIF
d_call: TRDD3; clone_size: few; v_call: TRDV2; j_call: TRDJ2; cdr3_nt: TGTGCCTGTGACAAACTGGAGGATACGCCCTCGTTGACAGCACAACTCTTCTTT; cdr3_aa: CACDKLEDTPSLTAQLFF
d_call: TRDD3; clone_size: -; v_call: TRDV2; j_call: TRDJ1; cdr3_nt: TGTGCCTGTGACCCCCTCGAAATTACTCTGGGGGGCGAACTAAAACCGTCCACCGATAAACTCATCTTT; cdr3_aa: CACDPLEITLGGELKPSTDKLIF
d_call: -; clone_size: -; v_call: TRDV1; j_call: TRDJ2; cdr3_nt: TGTGCTCTTGGGGAACCCGACGTCCGTTTGACAGCACAACTCTTCTTT; cdr3_aa: CALGEPDVRLTAQLFF
d_call: TRDD3; clone_size: -; v_call: TRDV2; j_call: TRDJ1; cdr3_nt: TGTGCCTGTGACCCCCTGGGGGCTACCCCGTACACCGATAAACTCATCTTT; cdr3_aa: CACDPLGATPYTDKLIF
d_call: TRDD3; clone_size: once; v_call: TRDV2; j_call: TRDJ3; cdr3_nt: TGTGCCTGTGACCCCTCGGTGGGGGATACTCGAAGCTCCTGGGACACCCGACAGATGTTTTTC; cdr3_aa: CACDPSVGDTRSSWDTRQMFF
d_call: -; clone_size: hyperexpanded; v_call: TRDV2; j_call: TRDJ1; cdr3_nt: TGTGCCTGTGACACAGTACTGGCTACCGATAAACTCATCTTT; cdr3_aa: CACDTVLATDKLIF
d_call: TRDD3; clone_size: -; v_call: TRDV2; j_call: TRDJ1; cdr3_nt: TGTGCCTGTGACACTCTTGAACTGGGGGATACGATCGATAAACTCATCTTT; cdr3_aa: CACDTLELGDTIDKLIF
d_call: TRDD3; clone_size: large; v_call: TRDV2; j_call: TRDJ2; cdr3_nt: TGTGCCTGTGACACCGTTAGAACTGGGGGAACCACTCCTTTGACAGCACAACTCTTCTTT; cdr3_aa: CACDTVRTGGTTPLTAQLFF
d_call: TRDD2; clone_size: -; v_call: TRDV2; j_call: TRDJ1; cdr3_nt: TGTGCCTGTGACCCTGTTGGCCTTCCTTCGAAGACTGGTGGCCCTAACCTCATCTTT; cdr3_aa: CACDPVGLPSKTGGPNLIF
d_call: -; clone_size: few; v_call: TRDV2; j_call: TRDJ1; cdr3_nt: TGTGCCTGTGACACCGTTGTGCGGACCGATAAACTCATCTTT; cdr3_aa: CACDTVVRTDKLIF
d_call: -; clone_size: -; v_call: TRDV2; j_call: TRDJ3; cdr3_nt: TGTGCCTGTGACTGGTTGGGGGCAGAACCTTCGAGCTCCTGGGACACCCGACAGATGTTTTTC; cdr3_aa: CACDWLGAEPSSSWDTRQMFF
d_call: TRDD3; clone_size: large; v_call: TRDV2; j_call: TRDJ1; cdr3_nt: TGTGCCTGTGACACCCTACTGGGGGAACATACCGATAAACTCATCTTT; cdr3_aa: CACDTLLGEHTDKLIF
d_call: TRDD3; clone_size: medium-sized; v_call: TRDV2; j_call: TRDJ1; cdr3_nt: TGTGCCTGTGACACGGTAGCCCTCGGCGTATACTGGGGGATACGATCGAACACCGATAAACTCATCTTT; cdr3_aa: CACDTVALGVYWGIRSNTDKLIF
d_call: TRDD3; clone_size: few; v_call: TRDV2; j_call: TRDJ1; cdr3_nt: TGTGCCTGTGACACCATACTGGGGGACCCCCTTAAAACCGATAAACTCATCTTT; cdr3_aa: CACDTILGDPLKTDKLIF
d_call: TRDD3; clone_size: once; v_call: TRDV2; j_call: TRDJ1; cdr3_nt: TGTGCCTGTGACGTACTGGGGGATGCTTTTAAGGGCACCGATAAACTCATCTTT; cdr3_aa: CACDVLGDAFKGTDKLIF
d_call: -; clone_size: large; v_call: TRDV2; j_call: TRDJ1; cdr3_nt: TGTGCCTGTGACACCGTAGTTGTCACGTACACCGATAAACTCATCTTT; cdr3_aa: CACDTVVVTYTDKLIF
d_call: -; clone_size: medium-sized; v_call: TRDV2; j_call: TRDJ1; cdr3_nt: TGTGCCTGTGACCATATCGGTAGCACGAGCACCGATAAACTCATCTTT; cdr3_aa: CACDHIGSTSTDKLIF
d_call: TRDD3; clone_size: medium-sized; v_call: TRDV2; j_call: TRDJ1; cdr3_nt: TGTGCCTGTGACACCGTAAGTGGGGGATATAGTGTAACCGATAAACTCATCTTT; cdr3_aa: CACDTVSGGYSVTDKLIF
d_call: TRDD3; clone_size: -; v_call: TRDV2; j_call: TRDJ3; cdr3_nt: TGTGCCTGTGACACCGCGACTGGGGGATCCGTCTCCTGGGACACCCGACAGATGTTTTTC; cdr3_aa: CACDTATGGSVSWDTRQMFF
d_call: TRDD3; clone_size: few; v_call: TRDV2; j_call: TRDJ1; cdr3_nt: TGTGCCTGTGACCCCATTCCTACTGGGGGATACTTCGGCGATAAACTCATCTTT; cdr3_aa: CACDPIPTGGYFGDKLIF
d_call: TRDD3; clone_size: -; v_call: TRDV2; j_call: TRDJ1; cdr3_nt: TGTGCCTGTGACGCCGTACTGGGGGATACTGGGGGGACCGATAAACTCATCTTT; cdr3_aa: CACDAVLGDTGGTDKLIF
d_call: TRDD3; clone_size: few; v_call: TRDV2; j_call: TRDJ1; cdr3_nt: TGTGCCTGTGACACCCTGGGGGCAACCGATAAACTCATCTTT; cdr3_aa: CACDTLGATDKLIF
d_call: TRDD3; clone_size: -; v_call: TRDV1; j_call: TRDJ2; cdr3_nt: TGTGCTCTTGGGGAAATACTGGGGGACCGAACAGCACAACTCTTCTTT; cdr3_aa: CALGEILGDRTAQLFF
d_call: TRDD3; clone_size: few; v_call: TRDV2; j_call: TRDJ3; cdr3_nt: TGTGCCTGTGACCCTACTGGGGGATTTGGCTCCAACTGGGACACCCGACAGATGTTTTTC; cdr3_aa: CACDPTGGFGSNWDTRQMFF
d_call: TRDD3; clone_size: -; v_call: TRDV2; j_call: TRDJ1; cdr3_nt: TGTGCCTGTGACGCTCTTGAACTGGGGGATACGATCGATAAACTCATCTTT; cdr3_aa: CACDALELGDTIDKLIF
d_call: TRDD3; clone_size: -; v_call: TRDV2; j_call: TRDJ1; cdr3_nt: TGTGCCTGTGACCCTGTACTGGGGGATACGCGGACAAGGCTCAATAAACTCATCTTT; cdr3_aa: CACDPVLGDTRTRLNKLIF
d_call: TRDD3; clone_size: -; v_call: TRDV2; j_call: TRDJ1; cdr3_nt: TGTGCCTGTGACACGCTGGGGGGGACCCCCCTAAAAAGGCAACTCATCTTT; cdr3_aa: CACDTLGGTPLKRQLIF
d_call: TRDD3; clone_size: few; v_call: TRDV2; j_call: TRDJ1; cdr3_nt: TGTGCCTGTGACATACTGGGGGATACGCGGGAGTTGTACACCGATAAACTCATCTTT; cdr3_aa: CACDILGDTRELYTDKLIF
d_call: TRDD3; clone_size: -; v_call: TRDV2; j_call: TRDJ1; cdr3_nt: TGTGCCTGTGAAGGCCTTTTTGGTACTGGGGGATCCCCCGATAAACTCATCTTT; cdr3_aa: CACEGLFGTGGSPDKLIF
d_call: TRDD3; clone_size: -; v_call: TRDV2; j_call: TRDJ1; cdr3_nt: TGTGCCTGTGACGCTCTGGGGGATACCCGGGACAATAAACTCATCTTT; cdr3_aa: CACDALGDTRDNKLIF
d_call: TRDD3; clone_size: few; v_call: TRDV2; j_call: TRDJ2; cdr3_nt: TGTGCCTGTGACACCGTGGCCCGATTACTGGGGGACAATTTCGATCAGACAGCACAACTCTTCTTT; cdr3_aa: CACDTVARLLGDNFDQTAQLFF
d_call: TRDD3; clone_size: -; v_call: TRDV2; j_call: TRDJ1; cdr3_nt: TGTGCCTGTGACCCCGTACTGGGGGATACCCCATACACCGATAAACTCATCTTT; cdr3_aa: CACDPVLGDTPYTDKLIF